These 30 T cell receptor beta chains came from one sample sequenced in a study of blood T cell repertoires in COVID-19. Sequencing used immunoSEQ multiplex PCR; TCRdb keeps in-frame clones, though not all of them. There are around 120,000 clones in the sample; around 82% occur only once, and about 6% lies in the top ten. Sequenced sample: peripheral blood. The receptors originated from an elderly man with active or convalescent COVID-19.

The chain employs TRBV7-3 and TRBJ1-3; D is unresolved. Trimming removed 5 bases at V and 1 base at J, with 12 bases between. The CDR3 has 15 residues. The germline V gene has CDR1 SGHTA and CDR2 FQGTGA. The CDR3 DNA is TGTGCCAGCAGCCTAGGAAGAACTTCTGGAAACACCATATATTTT. Translation: CASSLGRTSGNTIYF.

Only a few counts were recorded for this clone. The chain uses TRBV27 and TRBJ2-7; a possible D gene is TRBD2 (5 bases). CDR3 length equals 17 residues. Trimming took off 2 bases at V and 2 bases at J, with 19 bases between the two ends. CDR1 MNHEY and CDR2 SMNVEV come from the germline V gene (reference sequence). The DNA for the CDR3 is TGTGCCAGCAGTTTACGGGTCTTGGTGCACGGGACCTACGAGCAGTACTTC. Residues: CASSLRVLVHGTYEQYF.

This chain uses TRBV18 with TRBJ2-5, with D perhaps TRBD1 (5 bases). CDR3 length: 13 amino acids. Trimming took off 5 bases at V and 2 bases at J, with 9 bases between the two ends. The germline V gene encodes CDR1 KGHSH and CDR2 LQKENI. CDR3 residues: CASSATDQETQYF. CDR3 DNA sequence: TGTGCCAGCTCAGCGACAGATCAAGAGACCCAGTACTTC.

For the CDR3, the DNA is TGCGCCAGCCCTCGGGGGGGATCGAACACTGAAGCTTTCTTT. Translating gives CASPRGGSNTEAFF. The V gene is TRBV23-1, the J gene TRBJ1-1; tentatively, D is TRBD1 (5 bases). TRBV23-1 is placed among ORFs of uncertain function. The CDR3 covers 14 residues. Trimming removed 8 bases from V and 1 base from J, with 14 bases in between.

The V and J genes are TRBV29-1 and TRBJ2-1, with D perhaps TRBD2 (6 bases). The CDR3 is made up of 13 amino acids. Germline CDR1 and CDR2: SQVTM and ANQGSEA. V lost 5 bases and J lost 9, with 17 bases in between. Written as DNA, the CDR3 is TGCAGCGTTCCCTCGGACTACCGAAGTGAGCAGTTCTTC. Translating it yields CSVPSDYRSEQFF.

The chain is built from TRBV6-1 and TRBJ2-6, with D maybe TRBD1 (6 bases). The CDR3 consists of 17 residues. Trimming took 10 bases from V and 0 from J, leaving 19 bases between them. The germline CDR1 and CDR2 sequences are MNHNS and SASEGT. The CDR3 DNA follows: TGTGCCACCGGTGAGGGACAAATTCACTCTGGGGCCAACGTCCTGACTTTC. It specifies CATGEGQIHSGANVLTF.

The gene calls are TRBV21-1 and TRBJ2-2; the table's D gene call, TRBD2, was not cross checked with the DNA. TRBV21-1 is shown as a pseudogene. The CDR3 extends over 16 amino acids. CDR3 protein: CASSKVEVSLSGELFF. The CDR3, as DNA: TGTGCCAGCAGCAAAGTGGAGGTTTCGTTGAGCGGGGAGCTGTTTTTT.

CDR3 sequence: CASSLSGGYEQYF. In nucleotides, the CDR3 is TGTGCCAGCAGCTTAAGCGGGGGGTACGAGCAGTACTTC. This chain links TRBV5-8 with TRBJ2-7; the match to TRBD2 covers 9 bases. Germline assignment: CDR1 SGHTS and CDR2 YDEGEE. The CDR3 length is 13 residues. Losses at the gene ends were 2 bases for V and 4 bases for J; bases not matched to a gene: 1.

The chain recombines TRBV7-6 with TRBJ1-1, with a tentative D call TRBD1 (6 bases). The length of the CDR3 is 13 residues. V gave up 5 bases and J gave up 7 bases, with 14 bases separating them. Germline-derived CDR1 and CDR2 are SGHVS and FNYEAQ. CDR3 sequence (DNA): TGTGCCAGCAGCCAAGGGGGGGTAGGTGAAGCTTTCTTT. Translating gives CASSQGGVGEAFF.

The chain combines TRBV5-3 with TRBJ1-5; D unresolved. TRBV5-3 belongs to the ORF category, with a function that is uncertain. The CDR3 extends over 14 amino acids. The V and J ends lost 8 bases and 0 bases respectively, with 12 bases between them. DNA for the CDR3: TGTGCCAGGCTCGGGGAAGATAGCAATCAGCCCCAGCATTTT. Its translation: CARLGEDSNQPQHF.

The chain carries TRBV27 and TRBJ1-4; D gene unclear. The CDR3 loop spans 13 amino acids. V shed 4 bases and J shed 8 bases, with 11 bases lying between them. The germline V gene encodes CDR1 MNHEY and CDR2 SMNVEV (reference sequence). The DNA for the CDR3 is TGTGCCAGCAGTTCGATTAGCGGAGAAAAACTGTTTTTT. It codes for CASSSISGEKLFF. Full variable domain (remainder filled in from reference TRBV27 and TRBJ1-4): EAQVTQNPRYLITVTGKKLTVTCSQNMNHEYMSWYRQDPGLGLRQIYYSMNVEVTDKGDVPEGYKVSRKEKRNFPLILESPSPNQTSLYFCASSSISGEKLFFGSGTQLSVL.

The rearrangement joins TRBV6-2 or TRBV6-3 to TRBJ1-5; D is ambiguous. Per the germline V gene, CDR1 is MNHEY and CDR2 is SVGEGT. This CDR3 has 14 residues. V lost 7 bases to trimming and J lost 1 base, with 11 bases between them. The CDR3 nucleotides read TGTGCCAGCACCCCCGCGGCCAGCAATCAGCCCCAGCATTTT. Its protein is CASTPAASNQPQHF.

The chain has TRBV28 and TRBJ1-2; a possible D gene is TRBD1 (5 bases). Germline V gene sequence: CDR1 MDHEN, CDR2 SYDVKM. CDR3 length: 14 residues. V lost 6 bases to trimming and J lost 5 bases, with 16 bases between them. The CDR3 is CASSPGQVLYGYTF. CDR3 nucleotides: TGTGCCAGCAGCCCAGGGCAGGTCCTTTATGGCTACACCTTC.

This clone appeared once. The V call is TRBV10-3, the J call TRBJ2-5, with TRBD1 matching over 9 bases. The CDR3 totals 13 residues. The germline V gene encodes CDR1 ENHRY and CDR2 SYGVKD. V trimming: 10 bases; J trimming: 4 bases; junction bases outside the gene matches: 7. The CDR3 nucleotides read TGTGCCACGAGACAGGGGGGCGGAGAGACCCAGTACTTC. Translation gives CATRQGGGETQYF.

The CDR3 nucleotides are TGTGCCAGTAGCGACAGGTCCGACCTATATGGCTACACCTTC. Residues: CASSDRSDLYGYTF. V is TRBV19 and J is TRBJ1-2; D perhaps matches TRBD1 (6 bases). Germline V gene data show CDR1 as LNHDA and CDR2 as SQIVND (reference sequence). V was pared by 6 bases and J by 5 bases, with 16 bases between. The CDR3 is made up of 14 amino acids.

The gene calls are TRBV7-8 and TRBJ1-2; D not certain. Per the germline V gene, CDR1 is SGHVS and CDR2 is FQNEAQ. Trimming took off 2 bases at V and 8 bases at J, with 12 bases between the two ends. The CDR3 has 13 amino acids. CDR3 nucleotide sequence: TGTGCCAGCAGCTTATTCGGGTCTCCCGGCTACACCTTC. Its protein is CASSLFGSPGYTF.

The chain's CDR3 is CASTNTGEAGNTIYF. The DNA of the CDR3 is TGTGCCAGTACAAATACAGGGGAAGCTGGAAACACCATATATTTT. This chain uses TRBV19 with TRBJ1-3; 7 nucleotides match TRBD1. This CDR3 has 15 amino acids. In germline, CDR1 is LNHDA, CDR2 SQIVND (reference sequence). Trimming took 7 bases from V and 2 from J; bases not matched to a gene: 8.

The V call is TRBV19, the J call TRBJ2-5; 14 bases map to TRBD2. CDR1 is LNHDA, CDR2 SQIVND, per germline (reference sequence). The CDR3 runs 16 residues. Trimming removed 4 bases from V and 1 base from J; junction bases left unmatched: 2. The CDR3 nucleotides are TGTGCCAGTAGTACGGGACTAGCGGGGGCCCAAGAGACCCAGTACTTC. It is translated as CASSTGLAGAQETQYF.

The chain links TRBV6-5 to TRBJ1-2; tentative D call: TRBD1 (6 bases). Germline CDR1 is MNHEY and CDR2 is SVGAGI. The V and J ends lost 6 bases and 4 bases respectively, with 12 bases between them. The CDR3 has 13 residues. CDR3 in DNA: TGTGCCAGCAGGCCCACAGGGTCCTATGGCTACACCTTC. Protein: CASRPTGSYGYTF.

The chain is built from TRBV19 and TRBJ1-5; TRBD1 is a possible D gene (6 bases). Germline V gene lookup returns CDR1 LNHDA and CDR2 SQIVND (reference sequence). V gave up 6 bases and J gave up 1 base, with 13 bases separating them. The CDR3 sequence is 15 residues long. CDR3 nucleotide sequence: TGTGCCAGTAGAATACAGGGCTACAGCAATCAGCCCCAGCATTTT. It is translated as CASRIQGYSNQPQHF. Drawing the rest from reference TRBV19 and TRBJ1-5, the complete variable domain is DGGITQSPKYLFRKEGQNVTLSCEQNLNHDAMYWYRQDPGQGLRLIYYSQIVNDFQKGDIAEGYSVSREKKESFPLTVTSAQKNPTAFYLCASRIQGYSNQPQHFGDGTRLSIL.

CDR3 in amino acids: CASSLGTSGGSDTQYF. As DNA, the CDR3 is TGTGCCAGCAGCCTGGGGACTAGCGGGGGTTCAGATACGCAGTATTTT. This sequence joins TRBV7-3 and TRBJ2-3, with TRBD2 matching over 14 bases. There are 16 residues in the CDR3. V gave up 5 bases and J gave up 4 bases; unmatched junction bases: 5. CDR1 is SGHTA, CDR2 FQGTGA, per germline.

This chain connects TRBV19 to TRBJ1-1, with D maybe TRBD1 (5 bases). V was trimmed by 5 bases and J by 5 bases, leaving 15 bases between them. The CDR3 is 14 residues long. The germline V gene has CDR1 LNHDA and CDR2 SQIVND (reference sequence). The CDR3 DNA reads as TGTGCCAGTAGTCCCCGGGGGGGACGAACTGAAGCTTTCTTT. This sequence encodes CASSPRGGRTEAFF. Full variable domain (missing parts from reference TRBV19 and TRBJ1-1): DGGITQSPKYLFRKEGQNVTLSCEQNLNHDAMYWYRQDPGQGLRLIYYSQIVNDFQKGDIAEGYSVSREKKESFPLTVTSAQKNPTAFYLCASSPRGGRTEAFFGQGTRLTVV.

The CDR3 nucleotides read TGTGCCAGCAGCAAGAAGGGGCCGCTCGGCATCTCCTACAATGAGCAGTTCTTC. It yields the protein CASSKKGPLGISYNEQFF. V is TRBV21-1 and J is TRBJ2-1; TRBD1, as called in the table, went unchecked against the DNA. TRBV21-1 is a documented pseudogene. This CDR3 is 18 amino acids long.

V gene TRBV21-1 combines with J gene TRBJ2-2; TRBD1 is the table's D call, not checked against the DNA. TRBV21-1 is reported as a pseudogene. This CDR3 is built from 22 residues. In nucleotides, the CDR3 is TGTGCCAGCAGCAAGGGGGCCGAGGGTAGGGACAGGGGACGAGCGAACACCGGGGAGCTGTTTTTT. It encodes CASSKGAEGRDRGRANTGELFF.

The rearrangement joins TRBV5-1 to TRBJ1-6; the match to TRBD1 covers 10 bases. This CDR3 comprises 16 residues. Trimming removed 2 bases from V and 8 bases from J; junction bases left unmatched: 7. CDR1 and CDR2 (germline): SGHRS, YFSETQ. The CDR3 protein is CASSFVRGTGDSPLHF. The CDR3 nucleotides read TGCGCCAGCAGCTTTGTCCGCGGGACAGGGGATTCACCCCTCCACTTT.

The chain has TRBV2 and TRBJ2-3, with TRBD1 matching 9 bases. The CDR3 length is 16 residues. The junction had 11 bases not matched to a gene; V was cut back by 2 bases and J by 8 bases. Per the germline V gene, CDR1 is SNHLY and CDR2 is FYNNEI. This CDR3 reads CASSEQVQGAGGTQYF. The DNA of the CDR3 is TGTGCCAGCAGTGAACAAGTACAGGGGGCAGGGGGTACGCAGTATTTT.

J is TRBJ2-3 and V is TRBV27; 7 nucleotides match TRBD2. After removal of 2 bases from V and 3 bases from J, the junction contained 5 bases not matched to a gene. The CDR3 consists of 15 residues. Germline CDR1 reads MNHEY; CDR2 reads SMNVEV (reference sequence). For the CDR3, the DNA is TGTGCCAGCAGTTTAGGGGGGGGGATAACAGATACGCAGTATTTT. This codes for CASSLGGGITDTQYF.

This sequence joins TRBV19 and TRBJ2-1, with D maybe TRBD2 (6 bases). Germline loops: CDR1 LNHDA, CDR2 SQIVND (reference sequence). CDR3 length: 12 residues. V lost 8 bases and J 9 bases, leaving 14 bases between the germline ends. The CDR3: CASERGRGEQFF. The DNA of the CDR3 is TGTGCCAGTGAAAGAGGGCGGGGTGAGCAGTTCTTC. Full variable domain (rest looked up from reference TRBV19 and TRBJ2-1): DGGITQSPKYLFRKEGQNVTLSCEQNLNHDAMYWYRQDPGQGLRLIYYSQIVNDFQKGDIAEGYSVSREKKESFPLTVTSAQKNPTAFYLCASERGRGEQFFGPGTRLTVL.

The chain carries TRBV12-3 or TRBV12-4 and TRBJ2-5; the D gene is possibly TRBD1 (6 bases). This CDR3 region has 13 residues. Trimming removed 5 bases at V and 2 bases at J, with 9 bases between. This CDR3 reads CASSRQAQETQYF. The CDR3 bases are TGTGCCAGCAGTAGACAGGCTCAAGAGACCCAGTACTTC.

The rearrangement joins TRBV19 to TRBJ1-5, with 7 bases lining up with TRBD1. With V trimmed by 5 bases and J by 7 bases, 11 bases remained unmatched. The germline CDR1 and CDR2 sequences are LNHDA and SQIVND (reference sequence). This CDR3 has 15 residues. The CDR3 region has the DNA TGTGCCAGTAGTTTCGGCGACAGGGATCCGCAGCCCCAGCATTTT. Translating it yields CASSFGDRDPQPQHF.